The next 28 T cell receptor beta chains were all read from a single sample in a study of identical twins (dated by TCRdb to the mid-2010s). The library was generated by 5' RACE. The sample was run on an Illumina HiSeq 2000. TCRdb trimmed public reads at Q25 via fastp, called clones via MiXCR and kept in-frame beta chains. Identical CDR3 protein sequences are pooled into one entry, listed with their most common genes and DNA. Present in this sample are approximately 240,000 distinct CDR3 sequences, about an eighth of which were seen just once. 7% to 9% of the sample lies in the top ten. The sample comprised memory (CD45RO+) T cells sorted from blood. The meaning of the sample's cell subset or site label: CD45RO+ enriched T cells. These receptors were collected from a young woman in good health.

This chain uses TRBV5-4 with TRBJ2-3; D is possibly TRBD1 or TRBD2 (5 bases each). From germline, CDR1 is SGHNT and CDR2 YYREEE (reference sequence). The CDR3 sequence is 16 residues long. Trimming stripped 5 bases from V and 1 base from J, with 17 bases between. The CDR3 here is CASRVAGRGGTDTQYF. The CDR3 coding sequence is TGTGCCAGCAGGGTAGCAGGGAGAGGGGGCACAGATACGCAGTATTTT.

The chain uses TRBV20-1 and TRBJ2-3; D gene unclear. This CDR3 contains 13 residues. Trimming cost V 4 bases and J 1 base, with 9 bases left between them. CDR1 and CDR2 from the germline V gene are DFQATT and SNEGSKA (reference sequence). CDR3 bases: TGCAGTGCTACGAGGACGGGCACAGATACGCAGTATTTT. It specifies CSATRTGTDTQYF.

A few counts support this clonotype. The chain combines TRBV24-1 with TRBJ2-3; 8 bases are a match to TRBD2. The CDR3 spans 16 residues. V lost 5 bases to trimming and J lost 5 bases; unmatched junction nucleotides: 11. Germline assignment: CDR1 KGHDR and CDR2 SFDVKD. The CDR3 reads CATSAASGPAGDTQYF. CDR3 nucleotides: TGTGCCACCAGTGCGGCTAGCGGGCCCGCGGGAGATACGCAGTATTTT.

This clonotype was found a few times. The chain joins TRBV4-3 to TRBJ1-6; 7 bases map to TRBD1. CDR3 length equals 15 residues. The trim removed 1 base at V and 3 bases at J, leaving 0 bases unmatched. Germline V gene lookup returns CDR1 LGHNA and CDR2 YSLEER. The CDR3 coding sequence is TGCGCCAGCAGCCAAGGGGACAGCTATAATTCACCCCTCCACTTT. Protein product: CASSQGDSYNSPLHF.

The chain carries TRBV6-2 or TRBV6-3 and TRBJ2-1, with TRBD2 matching over 9 bases. The CDR3 has 12 amino acids. CDR1 MNHEY and CDR2 SVGEGT come from the germline V gene. V lost 6 bases, J lost 15 bases, and 9 bases stayed unmatched. The CDR3 loop is CASRSRGTSPFF. DNA of the CDR3: TGTGCCAGCAGGTCCCGGGGGACTAGCCCGTTCTTC.

This clonotype was counted a few times. This chain connects TRBV7-2 to TRBJ2-7, with D unclear. Germline-derived CDR1 and CDR2 are SGHTA and FQGNSA. The V and J ends lost 2 bases and 1 base respectively, with 15 bases between them. This CDR3 spans 16 amino acids. The CDR3 coding sequence is TGTGCCAGCAGCTTATGGGTGGGCACACCTTCCTACGAGCAGTACTTC. It specifies CASSLWVGTPSYEQYF. The full variable domain, its missing parts supplied by reference TRBV7-2 and TRBJ2-7, is GAGVSQSPSNKVTEKGKDVELRCDPISGHTALYWYRQSLGQGLEFLIYFQGNSAPDKSGLPSDRFSAERTGGSVSTLTIQRTQQEDSAVYLCASSLWVGTPSYEQYFGPGTRLTVT.

This clonotype came up many times. The chain employs TRBV5-1 and TRBJ1-6; D is uncertain. V dropped 3 bases and J dropped 10 bases, with 14 bases sitting between them. The CDR3 is made up of 14 amino acids. From germline, CDR1 is SGHRS and CDR2 YFSETQ. This CDR3 is CASSSGLQRSPLHF. CDR3 in DNA: TGCGCCAGCAGCTCCGGGCTCCAGCGGTCACCCCTCCACTTT.

The V call is TRBV12-3 or TRBV12-4, the J call TRBJ1-1; maybe TRBD1 (5 bases). V was shortened by 7 bases and J by 3 bases, with 12 bases between the two germline ends. The CDR3 sequence is 13 residues long. The CDR3 coding sequence is TGTGCCAGCACCCGATTGGGGGACACTGAAGCTTTCTTT. Residues: CASTRLGDTEAFF.

The sample holds a few counts of this clonotype. The rearrangement links TRBV20-1 to TRBJ2-7; TRBD2 agrees at 7 bases. V shed 0 bases and J 10 bases; nucleotides not matched to a gene: 12. This CDR3 spans 14 amino acids. From germline, CDR1 is DFQATT and CDR2 SNEGSKA (reference sequence). Here the CDR3 reads CSAREPTSSTFQYF. For the CDR3, the DNA is TGCAGTGCTAGAGAACCGACTAGCTCCACCTTCCAGTACTTC.

This clonotype was picked up a small number of times. The chain has TRBV20-1 and TRBJ2-3, with a weak D call TRBD2 (5 bases). Germline V gene data show CDR1 as DFQATT and CDR2 as SNEGSKA (reference sequence). CDR3 size: 18 residues. V lost 6 bases and J lost 0, with 25 bases in between. This chain's CDR3 is CSASTSRGDYLSTDTQYF. CDR3 in DNA: TGCAGTGCCTCGACCAGTCGTGGTGACTACCTTAGCACAGATACGCAGTATTTT.

The rearrangement links TRBV6-1 to TRBJ2-3, with D tentatively TRBD2 (7 bases). This CDR3 contains 13 residues. The germline V gene has CDR1 MNHNS and CDR2 SASEGT. The V end was cut by 7 bases, the J end by 4 bases, with 12 bases between. The CDR3 bases are TGTGCCAGCATAGGGGGGGGCTCAGATACGCAGTATTTT. It encodes CASIGGGSDTQYF.

This clonotype was counted ten times or more. The chain couples TRBV20-1 to TRBJ2-7, with unresolved D. CDR1 and CDR2 (germline): DFQATT, SNEGSKA (reference sequence). The CDR3 consists of 13 residues. Between the trimmed V and J ends, which lost 0 bases and 0 bases, there was a span of 6 bases. The CDR3 loop reads CSARDWYSYEQYF. DNA of the CDR3: TGCAGTGCTAGAGACTGGTACTCCTACGAGCAGTACTTC.

In this sample, this clonotype turned up many times. The V gene is TRBV15, the J gene TRBJ1-2; 9 nucleotides match TRBD1. The CDR3 extends over 14 amino acids. CDR1 is LNHNV, CDR2 YYDKDF, per germline (reference sequence). J was trimmed by 7 bases and V by 5 bases; bases with no gene match: 8. The CDR3 bases are TGTGCCACCAGCCCCTGGGGACAGGGCTCTGGCTACACCTTC. Translating it yields CATSPWGQGSGYTF.

This rearrangement joins TRBV18 to TRBJ2-7, with a tentative D call TRBD1 (6 bases). Between the trimmed V and J ends, which lost 5 bases and 7 bases, there was a span of 24 bases. CDR1 KGHSH and CDR2 LQKENI come from the germline V gene. CDR3 length: 16 residues. CDR3 sequence: CASSAMTGTTTGEQYF. Here the CDR3 DNA reads TGTGCCAGCTCAGCGATGACCGGGACAACCACAGGAGAGCAGTACTTC.

This clonotype has more than one count but fewer than ten. The V gene is TRBV20-1, the J gene TRBJ2-3; D gene uncertain. Germline V gene lookup returns CDR1 DFQATT and CDR2 SNEGSKA (reference sequence). Trimming cost V 6 bases and J 2 bases, with 9 bases left between them. The CDR3 consists of 12 residues. CDR3 in amino acids: CSATAYTDTQYF. CDR3 nucleotides: TGCAGTGCCACAGCGTACACAGATACGCAGTATTTT.

This clonotype has ten or more counts. The chain recombines TRBV11-2 with TRBJ2-5; the D call may be TRBD1 or TRBD2 (5 bases each). CDR3 length: 13 amino acids. Looked up from germline, CDR1 is SGHAT and CDR2 is FQNNGV. The ends were cut back, 1 base at V and 5 bases at J, with 8 bases in the middle. The CDR3 nucleotides read TGTGCCAGCAGCTTAGCGGGGACGGAGACCCAGTACTTC. Its translation: CASSLAGTETQYF.

This chain links TRBV27 with TRBJ2-5; TRBD2 aligns across 8 bases. The CDR3 contains 16 residues. The V and J ends lost 1 base and 3 bases, in that order; junction bases with no gene match: 7. Germline CDR1 and CDR2: MNHEY and SMNVEV (reference sequence). In DNA form, the CDR3 reads TGTGCCAGCAGTTTATTCGGCGGGAGGAGCGAAGAGACCCAGTACTTC. Translating it yields CASSLFGGRSEETQYF.

The chain is built from TRBV6-5 and TRBJ2-3; 8 positions agree with TRBD2. The germline gives CDR1 MNHEY, CDR2 SVGAGI. The CDR3 spans 11 residues. CDR3 in DNA: TGTGCAAGCGGGAGCTCAGATACGCAGTATTTT. Translated, it gives CASGSSDTQYF.

At least ten counts were recorded for this clonotype. The chain recombines TRBV12-3 or TRBV12-4 with TRBJ1-3; D is unclear. V dropped 8 bases and J dropped 6 bases, with 14 bases sitting between them. The CDR3 covers 13 residues. The CDR3 sequence is CASGGRRLNTIYF. The CDR3, as DNA: TGTGCCAGCGGCGGACGCCGTCTAAACACCATATATTTT.

This clonotype was picked up a small number of times. The rearrangement uses TRBV12-3 or TRBV12-4 and TRBJ1-2, with D perhaps TRBD1 (5 bases). V gave up 1 base and J gave up 8 bases, with 11 bases separating them. The CDR3 totals 13 residues. The CDR3 DNA sequence: TGTGCCAGCAGTTTAGGGACAAGGACCGGCTACACCTTC. This translates into CASSLGTRTGYTF.

The chain has TRBV20-1 and TRBJ2-3; TRBD2 matches 10 bases. This CDR3 contains 17 residues. The V gene end was trimmed by 0 bases and the J gene end by 3 bases; junction bases not matched to a gene: 9. Germline V gives CDR1 DFQATT, CDR2 SNEGSKA (reference sequence). CDR3 loop: CSARDPRPLAGTDTQYF. The CDR3 nucleotides are TGCAGTGCTAGAGACCCGCGACCACTAGCGGGAACAGATACGCAGTATTTT.

The rearrangement uses TRBV11-2 and TRBJ2-1; TRBD2 agrees at 15 bases. Germline CDR1 is SGHAT and CDR2 is FQNNGV. The CDR3 spans 18 residues. V trimming: 6 bases; J trimming: 0 bases; junction bases outside the gene matches: 6. The DNA for the CDR3 is TGTGCCAGCAGGACCGGGACTAGCGGGAGGCGCTCCTACAATGAGCAGTTCTTC. Translation: CASRTGTSGRRSYNEQFF.

The rearrangement joins TRBV9 to TRBJ2-1; TRBD2 aligns across 10 bases. CDR3 length equals 15 residues. The germline gives CDR1 SGDLS, CDR2 YYNGEE. V lost 3 bases, J lost 8 bases, and 8 bases stayed unmatched. The CDR3 is CASSGRASGSHEQFF. The CDR3 DNA reads TGTGCCAGCAGCGGGAGGGCTAGCGGGAGCCATGAGCAGTTCTTC.

This clonotype was counted between two and nine times. The chain joins TRBV5-5 to TRBJ2-3, with a weak D call TRBD2 (6 bases). The CDR3 has 13 residues. CDR1 is SGHKS, CDR2 YYEKEE, per germline (reference sequence). Trimming removed 7 bases from V and 4 bases from J, with 13 bases in between. CDR3 coding DNA: TGTGCCAGCCGGATAGCGGCGTCAGATACGCAGTATTTT. Protein: CASRIAASDTQYF.

This clonotype was seen a few times. V is TRBV4-3 and J is TRBJ2-3, with D hard to call. The V gene lost 0 bases and the J gene lost 6 bases, with 7 bases spanning the gap. Germline values: CDR1 LGHNA, CDR2 YSLEER. The CDR3 is 13 residues long. For the CDR3, the DNA is TGCGCCAGCAGCCAAGATCTGGCGGATACGCAGTATTTT. It encodes CASSQDLADTQYF.

This clonotype has ten or more counts. The chain couples TRBV6-6 to TRBJ2-7; D gene unclear. Germline lookup yields CDR1 MNHNY and CDR2 SVGAGI (reference sequence). Trimming shortened V by 2 bases and J by 7 bases, and 12 bases separated the two germline ends. The CDR3 is 13 residues long. The DNA of the CDR3 is TGTGCCAGCAGTTACCGATCCGCGAGGGAGCAGTACTTC. Translating gives CASSYRSAREQYF.

The table lists this clonotype with a few counts. V gene TRBV29-1 combines with J gene TRBJ2-5; D unclear. This CDR3 is 12 amino acids long. Deletions cut 4 bases from V and 3 bases from J, with 9 bases between. Germline CDR1 is SQVTM and CDR2 is ANQGSEA. This chain's CDR3 is CSVALAEETQYF. For the CDR3, the DNA is TGCAGCGTTGCTTTGGCCGAAGAGACCCAGTACTTC.

The chain uses TRBV20-1 and TRBJ2-3, with 7 bases identical to TRBD2. In germline, CDR1 is DFQATT, CDR2 SNEGSKA (reference sequence). The trim removed 2 bases at V and 2 bases at J, leaving 4 bases unmatched. The CDR3 has 14 amino acids. In DNA form, the CDR3 reads TGCAGTGCTAGAAAGGCGGGAGACACAGATACGCAGTATTTT. It specifies CSARKAGDTDTQYF.